One sample yielded the 27 T cell receptor beta chains listed below, sequenced in a study of human T cells and chemical hapten exposure (dated by TCRdb to the early 2020s). According to the study, the label for this sample's time point signals: patch test 1, 2 weeks after DPC sensitization. According to the study, the label for this sample's treatment or condition signals: therapeutic diphenylcyclopropenone sensitization with weekly scalp DPC. Library preparation used RACE. These reads were obtained on a NextSeq 500. The public reads were quality trimmed at Q25 with fastp and then assembled into clones with MiXCR by TCRdb, keeping productive beta chains. Each record represents a unique CDR3 protein, reported with the most common genes and DNA among its rows. In this sample the table shows under 450,000 distinct CDR3 sequences, roughly 5% of which occur a single time. In total, the top ten clones hold around 2.3% of the sample.

Material: whole blood, obtained in connection with sensitization to the hapten diphenylcyclopropenone (DPC). The source of these receptors is a woman aged 45-65 years with alopecia areata. Some clones in this sample may be carry-over from other donors' samples.

This clonotype was seen only a few times. The V gene is TRBV24-1, the J gene TRBJ1-6; no clear D. Deletions cut 4 bases from V and 7 bases from J, with 7 bases between. The CDR3 totals 13 residues. The germline gives CDR1 KGHDR, CDR2 SFDVKD. CDR3 residues: CATSEAGNSPLHF. CDR3 DNA sequence: TGTGCCACCAGTGAGGCGGGCAATTCACCCCTCCACTTT.

The chain employs TRBV12-3 or TRBV12-4 and TRBJ2-1; 14 bases map to TRBD2. The J segment lost 8 bases and the V segment lost 7 bases, leaving 7 bases of the junction unmatched. This CDR3 is built from 15 residues. CDR3 bases: TGTGCCAGCAATCTGGGGACTAGCGGGAGAGATGAGCAGTTCTTC. This encodes CASNLGTSGRDEQFF.

The sample holds a few counts of this clonotype. The chain couples TRBV6-2 or TRBV6-3 to TRBJ2-7, with D unclear. The V gene's germline CDR1 is MNHEY and CDR2 SVGEGT. The CDR3 loop spans 14 amino acids. V shed 0 bases and J shed 2 bases, with 8 bases lying between them. CDR3 residues: CASSYSIGPYEQYF. The CDR3 DNA is TGTGCCAGCAGTTACTCGATCGGCCCCTACGAGCAGTACTTC.

The sample holds many counts of this clonotype. CDR3: CSAREGEGNYGYTF. The CDR3 nucleotides are TGCAGTGCTAGAGAGGGGGAGGGTAACTATGGCTACACCTTC. The chain uses TRBV20-1 and TRBJ1-2; TRBD1 is a possible D gene (5 bases). CDR3 length: 14 residues. V gave up 0 bases and J gave up 1 base, with 9 bases separating them. CDR1 and CDR2 from the germline V gene are DFQATT and SNEGSKA (reference sequence).

This clonotype was seen more than once but under ten times. The chain uses TRBV3-1 and TRBJ1-5; no clear D. Germline loops: CDR1 LGHDT, CDR2 YNNKEL (reference sequence). Trimming removed 0 bases from V and 1 base from J, with 4 bases in between. This CDR3 comprises 14 residues. The CDR3 spells CASSQDGSNQPQHF. The CDR3 bases are TGTGCCAGCAGCCAAGACGGGAGCAATCAGCCCCAGCATTTT.

Concerning this clonotype itself: This CDR3 fails to terminate in the conserved phenylalanine or tryptophan, so it likely reflects a read error. This chain connects TRBV12-3 or TRBV12-4 to TRBJ1-1; D ambiguous. The V gene lost 1 base and the J gene lost 4 bases, with 10 bases spanning the gap. CDR3 length: 14 residues. CDR3 residues: CASSLGGAATEAFI. CDR3 sequence (DNA): TGTGCCAGCAGTTTAGGAGGCGCGGCCACTGAAGCTTTCATT.

This clonotype showed up many times. This sequence joins TRBV15 and TRBJ1-1, with 9 bases aligning to TRBD1. With 0 bases clipped from V and 7 bases from J, the junction kept 6 bases outside the gene matches. The CDR3 is made up of 15 amino acids. Germline CDR1 and CDR2: LNHNV and YYDKDF (reference sequence). The CDR3, as DNA: TGTGCCACCAGCAGAGATCAAACAGGGGGCGATGAAGCTTTCTTT. Translating gives CATSRDQTGGDEAFF.

The chain has TRBV20-1 and TRBJ1-5; TRBD1 agrees at 8 bases. This CDR3 has 15 amino acids. After removal of 1 base from V and 6 bases from J, the junction contained 8 bases not matched to a gene. Germline V gene sequence: CDR1 DFQATT, CDR2 SNEGSKA (reference sequence). The CDR3 DNA reads TGCAGTGCTAGAGCCCCAGGGGGCGGAGGTCAGCCCCAGCATTTT. This sequence encodes CSARAPGGGGQPQHF.

This clonotype came up a few times. The rearrangement uses TRBV21-1 and TRBJ1-1; the table gives TRBD1 as D, unverified against the DNA. TRBV21-1 constitutes a pseudogene. This CDR3 has 17 residues. The CDR3 loop is CASSCSGYRGGTTEAFF. The CDR3 bases are TGTGCCAGCAGCTGCTCCGGTTACAGGGGCGGGACCACTGAAGCTTTCTTT.

In its sample, this clonotype was seen many times. The chain recombines TRBV29-1 with TRBJ2-2; unclear D gene. Germline-derived CDR1 and CDR2 are SQVTM and ANQGSEA. This CDR3 has 11 residues. The germline V and J ends were trimmed by 4 bases and 6 bases, with 6 bases remaining between them. The DNA for the CDR3 is TGCAGCGTTGTCCGGTCCGGGGAGCTGTTTTTT. Translated: CSVVRSGELFF.

This clonotype was counted many times. V and J are TRBV29-1 and TRBJ1-1; D remains ambiguous. The CDR3 runs to 13 residues. Germline values: CDR1 SQVTM, CDR2 ANQGSEA. Trimming shortened V by 7 bases and J by 0 bases, and 12 bases separated the two germline ends. CDR3 residues: CSAEAHLNTEAFF. The CDR3 bases are TGCAGCGCCGAAGCACATCTGAACACTGAAGCTTTCTTT. Together with reference TRBV29-1 and TRBJ1-1, the CDR3 gives the full variable domain: SAVISQKPSRDICQRGTSLTIQCQVDSQVTMMFWYRQQPGQSLTLIATANQGSEATYESGFVIDKFPISRPNLTFSTLTVSNMSPEDSSIYLCSAEAHLNTEAFFGQGTRLTVV.

This clonotype has ten or more counts. V is TRBV20-1 and J is TRBJ2-7, with 13 bases that match TRBD2. Unmatched junction bases numbered 8, after V lost 6 bases and J lost 9 bases. The CDR3 length is 13 residues. The germline CDR1 and CDR2 sequences are DFQATT and SNEGSKA (reference sequence). The CDR3 loop is CSALGTSGILQYF. In nucleotides, the CDR3 is TGCAGTGCCCTGGGGACTAGCGGGATACTGCAGTACTTC.

The rearrangement links TRBV11-2 to TRBJ2-3; TRBD1 matches at 11 bases. The ends lost 3 bases at V and 1 base at J; junction bases unmatched: 15. This CDR3 spans 20 amino acids. The germline V gene encodes CDR1 SGHAT and CDR2 FQNNGV. The CDR3 coding sequence is TGTGCCAGCAGCTTGGGCCCCCCGGGACAGGGGGGATCTGGCACAGATACGCAGTATTTT. It yields the protein CASSLGPPGQGGSGTDTQYF.

This clonotype has more than one count but fewer than ten. The J gene is TRBJ2-7, the V gene TRBV10-2, with 9 bases identical to TRBD2. J was trimmed by 2 bases and V by 9 bases; bases with no gene match: 17. The CDR3 is 17 amino acids. Germline V gives CDR1 WSHSY, CDR2 SAAADI. The chain's CDR3 is CARETAGGRFPTYEQYF. The CDR3 DNA reads TGCGCCAGGGAGACGGCGGGAGGGCGTTTTCCTACCTACGAGCAGTACTTC.

This chain uses TRBV5-1 with TRBJ2-3, with 7 bases lining up with TRBD1. With 4 bases clipped from V and 3 bases from J, the junction kept 5 bases outside the gene matches. This CDR3 spans 14 amino acids. Germline lookup yields CDR1 SGHRS and CDR2 YFSETQ. For the CDR3, the DNA is TGCGCCAGCAGCGCGGACAGGCCAACAGATACGCAGTATTTT. Its protein product is CASSADRPTDTQYF.

This clonotype showed up many times. This sequence joins TRBV4-3 and TRBJ1-1; D remains ambiguous. Deletions cut 0 bases from V and 4 bases from J, with 12 bases between. The V gene's germline CDR1 is LGHNA and CDR2 YSLEER. The CDR3 is 15 amino acids. The CDR3: CASSQDSGPGTEAFF. In nucleotides, the CDR3 is TGCGCCAGCAGCCAAGATAGCGGCCCCGGCACTGAAGCTTTCTTT.

There are many counts of this clonotype. J is TRBJ1-3 and V is TRBV6-2 or TRBV6-3; a weak D match, TRBD1 (6 bases). There are 13 residues in the CDR3. Germline V lookup: CDR1 MNHEY, CDR2 SVGEGT. The DNA for the CDR3 is TGTGCGACGGACAGCCTTACCGGAAACACCATATATTTT. This translates into CATDSLTGNTIYF.

V and J are TRBV14 and TRBJ1-4; D gene ambiguous. In germline, CDR1 is SGHDN, CDR2 FVKESK. V lost 0 bases and J lost 8, with 7 bases in between. CDR3 size: 13 residues. For the CDR3, the DNA is TGTGCCAGCAGCCAAGACCCCCGGGAAAAACTGTTTTTT. Its protein product is CASSQDPREKLFF. The variable domain in full, completed from reference TRBV14 and TRBJ1-4, reads EAGVTQFPSHSVIEKGQTVTLRCDPISGHDNLYWYRRVMGKEIKFLLHFVKESKQDESGMPNNRFLAERTGGTYSTLKVQPAELEDSGVYFCASSQDPREKLFFGSGTQLSVL.

This clonotype was recorded at least ten times. The chain combines TRBV3-1 with TRBJ1-1; tentatively, D is TRBD1 (5 bases). Trimming took off 4 bases at V and 2 bases at J, with 11 bases between the two ends. CDR1 is LGHDT and CDR2 is YNNKEL in the germline V gene (reference sequence). This CDR3 region has 14 residues. The CDR3 loop is CASSRMGGNTEAFF. CDR3 in DNA: TGTGCCAGCAGCCGGATGGGGGGAAACACTGAAGCTTTCTTT. Supplemented by reference TRBV3-1 and TRBJ1-1, the full variable domain reads DTAVSQTPKYLVTQMGNDKSIKCEQNLGHDTMYWYKQDSKKFLKIMFSYNNKELIINETVPNRFSPKSPDKAHLNLHINSLELGDSAVYFCASSRMGGNTEAFFGQGTRLTVV.

This clonotype has just a few counts. V and J are TRBV7-2 and TRBJ1-1; D remains ambiguous. This CDR3 has 15 residues. Trimming took 0 bases from V and 1 from J, leaving 9 bases between them. The V gene's germline CDR1 is SGHTA and CDR2 FQGNSA. As DNA, the CDR3 is TGTGCCAGCAGCTTAGCAGGGAAAGGGAACACTGAAGCTTTCTTT. As protein: CASSLAGKGNTEAFF.

This clonotype has a count of ten or more. The chain links TRBV28 to TRBJ1-2, with no clear D. The CDR3 runs to 13 residues. The V gene's germline CDR1 is MDHEN and CDR2 SYDVKM. V lost 3 bases and J lost 8, with 13 bases in between. The CDR3 sequence: CASSLQVLVGYTF. CDR3 nucleotide sequence: TGTGCCAGCAGTTTGCAGGTTTTGGTCGGCTACACCTTC.

This chain joins TRBV24-1 and TRBJ2-2, with D perhaps being TRBD1 or TRBD2 (7 bases each). Germline values: CDR1 KGHDR, CDR2 SFDVKD. V lost 6 bases and J lost 1, with 17 bases in between. The CDR3 extends over 17 amino acids. The CDR3 protein is CATSSEGASGNTGELFF. DNA of the CDR3: TGTGCCACCAGTTCGGAGGGGGCTAGCGGGAACACCGGGGAGCTGTTTTTT.

This clonotype was seen many times. The V call is TRBV2, the J call TRBJ2-1, with D unresolved. Germline-derived CDR1 and CDR2 are SNHLY and FYNNEI. The ends were cut back, 3 bases at V and 7 bases at J, with 4 bases in the middle. CDR3 length: 11 amino acids. CDR3 nucleotides: TGTGCCAGCAGTGAGAGGAATGAGCAGTTCTTC. It translates to CASSERNEQFF.

This clonotype was recorded at least ten times. The V gene is TRBV6-2 or TRBV6-3, the J gene TRBJ1-2; weak D call: TRBD1 (6 bases). The germline V gene has CDR1 MNHEY and CDR2 SVGEGT. The CDR3 runs 14 residues. Trimming cost V 4 bases and J 7 bases, with 16 bases left between them. CDR3 residues: CASSSTDRKGGYTF. The CDR3 DNA is TGTGCCAGCAGTTCCACAGACAGGAAAGGTGGCTACACCTTC.

This clonotype has a count of ten or more. V and J are TRBV29-1 and TRBJ1-1; a weak D match, TRBD1 (5 bases). Looked up from germline, CDR1 is SQVTM and CDR2 is ANQGSEA. CDR3 length: 13 amino acids. Trimming removed 6 bases from V and 0 bases from J, with 11 bases in between. DNA for the CDR3: TGCAGCGTACTGACGGACATGAACACTGAAGCTTTCTTT. Translating gives CSVLTDMNTEAFF.

This clonotype was detected a few times. The CDR3 region has the DNA TGTGCCAGCAGTTACGGAGCGGGAGTTAAAATTGATGAGCAGTTCTTC. This sequence encodes CASSYGAGVKIDEQFF. The V call is TRBV6-2 or TRBV6-3, the J call TRBJ2-1; 8 bases are a match to TRBD2. The V gene's germline CDR1 is MNHEY and CDR2 SVGEGT. The CDR3 length is 16 residues. V dropped 2 bases and J dropped 8; count of bases not matched to a gene: 11.

Ten or more counts support this clonotype. The gene calls are TRBV25-1 and TRBJ2-7; D is unclear. This CDR3 is 13 amino acids long. Between the trimmed V and J ends, which lost 3 bases and 7 bases, there was a span of 13 bases. Germline-derived CDR1 and CDR2 are MGHDK and SYGVNS. The CDR3 bases are TGTGCCAGCAGTGAGGGTTCCATGAGGGAGCAGTACTTC. As protein: CASSEGSMREQYF.